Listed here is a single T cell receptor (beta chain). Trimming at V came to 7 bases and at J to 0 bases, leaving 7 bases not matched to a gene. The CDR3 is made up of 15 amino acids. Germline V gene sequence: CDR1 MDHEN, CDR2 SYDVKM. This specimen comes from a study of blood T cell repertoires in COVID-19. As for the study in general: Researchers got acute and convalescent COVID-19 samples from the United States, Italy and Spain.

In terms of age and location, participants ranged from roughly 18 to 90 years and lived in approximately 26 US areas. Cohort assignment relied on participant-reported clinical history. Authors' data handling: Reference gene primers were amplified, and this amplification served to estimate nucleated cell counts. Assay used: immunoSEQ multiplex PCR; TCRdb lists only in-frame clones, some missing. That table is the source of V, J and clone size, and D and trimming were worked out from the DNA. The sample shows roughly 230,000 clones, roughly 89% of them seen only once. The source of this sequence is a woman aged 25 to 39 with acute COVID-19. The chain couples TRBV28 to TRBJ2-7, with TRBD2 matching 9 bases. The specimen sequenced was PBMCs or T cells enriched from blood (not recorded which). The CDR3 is CASNPSGASSYEQYF. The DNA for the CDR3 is TGTGCCAGCAATCCTAGCGGGGCCAGCTCCTACGAGCAGTACTTC. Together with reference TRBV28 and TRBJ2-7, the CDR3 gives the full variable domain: DVKVTQSSRYLVKRTGEKVFLECVQDMDHENMFWYRQDPGLGLRLIYFSYDVKMKEKGDIPEGYSVSREKKERFSLILESASTNQTSMYLCASNPSGASSYEQYFGPGTRLTVT.